This is a list of T cell receptor beta chains from one sample in a study of blood T cell repertoires in COVID-19. This table comes from immunoSEQ multiplex PCR, and its TCRdb copy is limited to in-frame clones, with some not included. The sample consists of 250,000 to 300,000 clones, around 82% of them appearing once. The sample was peripheral blood. The receptors stem from a man at least 80 years old with acute or convalescent COVID-19. Each CDR3 is given with its conserved first and last residue. The order of the fields is clone size, V gene, D gene, J gene, CDR3 DNA, CDR3 protein. The D gene is left open where the match is weak. Some rows have no size entry. The others give once, few or many, or a class for an expanded clone.

clone size: -
V gene: TRBV6-5
D gene: -
J gene: TRBJ1-3
CDR3 DNA: TGTGCCAGCAGCCCGACAGACTCTGGAAACACCATATATTTT
CDR3 protein: CASSPTDSGNTIYF

clone size: -
V gene: TRBV5-1
D gene: TRBD1
J gene: TRBJ1-5
CDR3 DNA: TGCGCCAGCAGAAAATTGGGACAGCGGAGATACGGGAGCAATCAGCCCCAGCATTTT
CDR3 protein: CASRKLGQRRYGSNQPQHF

clone size: -
V gene: TRBV29-1
D gene: -
J gene: TRBJ2-1
CDR3 DNA: TGCAGCGTTGAAGAGCTTGAGGCAGTCCGGGATGGCAATGAGCAGTTCTTC
CDR3 protein: CSVEELEAVRDGNEQFF

clone size: -
V gene: TRBV6-2/TRBV6-3
D gene: -
J gene: TRBJ2-1
CDR3 DNA: TGTGCCAGCAGTAGAGGCAATGAGCAGTTCTTC
CDR3 protein: CASSRGNEQFF

clone size: -
V gene: TRBV19
D gene: TRBD2
J gene: TRBJ2-5
CDR3 DNA: TGTGCCAGTAGTCCCCTGGGACTAGCGGGAGAAAGAGAGACCCAGTACTTC
CDR3 protein: CASSPLGLAGERETQYF

clone size: -
V gene: TRBV7-2
D gene: -
J gene: TRBJ1-2
CDR3 DNA: TGTGCCAGCAGCTTAGCGCTTGGCACGAACTATGGCTACACCTTC
CDR3 protein: CASSLALGTNYGYTF

clone size: -
V gene: TRBV2
D gene: TRBD2
J gene: TRBJ2-2
CDR3 DNA: TGTGCCAGCAGGGTAGCGGGAGGGAACACCGGGGAGCTGTTTTTT
CDR3 protein: CASRVAGGNTGELFF

clone size: -
V gene: TRBV4-1
D gene: -
J gene: TRBJ2-2
CDR3 DNA: TGCGCCAGCAGCCAAGATGCAGATACCGGGGAGCTGTTTTTT
CDR3 protein: CASSQDADTGELFF

clone size: -
V gene: TRBV28
D gene: TRBD1
J gene: TRBJ1-3
CDR3 DNA: TGTGCCAGCAGTCAAGACAGGGCGGGAAACACCATATATTTT
CDR3 protein: CASSQDRAGNTIYF

clone size: -
V gene: TRBV3-1/TRBV3-2
D gene: TRBD2
J gene: TRBJ2-3
CDR3 DNA: TGTGCCAGCAAGGCGGGAGTCATAGATACGCAGTATTTT
CDR3 protein: CASKAGVIDTQYF

clone size: -
V gene: TRBV9
D gene: TRBD1
J gene: TRBJ1-4
CDR3 DNA: TGTGCCAGCAGCTCCACAGGGGGCGTTGAAAAACTGTTTTTT
CDR3 protein: CASSSTGGVEKLFF

clone size: -
V gene: TRBV24-1
D gene: TRBD2
J gene: TRBJ2-3
CDR3 DNA: TGTGCCACCAGTGATTACCTAGCGGGGGGATTCACAGATACGCAGTATTTT
CDR3 protein: CATSDYLAGGFTDTQYF

clone size: -
V gene: TRBV4-2
D gene: TRBD1
J gene: TRBJ1-1
CDR3 DNA: TGTGCCAGCAGCCAAGGGATTAGTACTTGGACAGGGAGGTTCTCGGGCCCGAACACTGAAGCTTTCTTT
CDR3 protein: CASSQGISTWTGRFSGPNTEAFF

clone size: many
V gene: TRBV6-5
D gene: TRBD2
J gene: TRBJ2-1
CDR3 DNA: TGTGCCAGCAGGGACGAAGCGGGAGCAAGCAATGAGCAGTTCTTC
CDR3 protein: CASRDEAGASNEQFF

clone size: -
V gene: TRBV7-3
D gene: -
J gene: TRBJ2-5
CDR3 DNA: TGTGCCAGCAGCTTCGGGGAGCGGGAGACCCAGTACTTC
CDR3 protein: CASSFGERETQYF

clone size: -
V gene: TRBV4-1
D gene: TRBD2
J gene: TRBJ2-2
CDR3 DNA: TGCGCCAGCAGCCCCCGAGGGCGGGAGGGAGCGAACACCGGGGAGCTGTTTTTT
CDR3 protein: CASSPRGREGANTGELFF